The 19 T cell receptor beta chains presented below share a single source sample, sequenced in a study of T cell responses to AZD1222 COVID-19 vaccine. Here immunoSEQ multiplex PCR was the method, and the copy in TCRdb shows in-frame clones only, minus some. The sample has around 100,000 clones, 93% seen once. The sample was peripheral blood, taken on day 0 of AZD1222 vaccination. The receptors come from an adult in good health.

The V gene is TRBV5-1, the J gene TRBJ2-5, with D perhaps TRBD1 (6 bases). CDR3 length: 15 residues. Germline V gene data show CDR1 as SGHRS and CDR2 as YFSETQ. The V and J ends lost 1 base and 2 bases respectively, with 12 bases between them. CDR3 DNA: TGCGCCAGCAGCTTGACGGGACACATTCAAGAGACCCAGTACTTC. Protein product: CASSLTGHIQETQYF.

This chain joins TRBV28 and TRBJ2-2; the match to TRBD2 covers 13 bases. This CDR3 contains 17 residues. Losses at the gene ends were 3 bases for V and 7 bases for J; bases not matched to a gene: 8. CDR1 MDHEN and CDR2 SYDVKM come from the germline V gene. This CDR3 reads CASSFPGLAGVGGELFF. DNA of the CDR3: TGTGCCAGCAGTTTCCCCGGACTAGCGGGAGTGGGCGGGGAGCTGTTTTTT.

CDR3 DNA sequence: TGTGCCAGCAGCTTGGATGCAGGCTCTGGAAACACCATATATTTT. This gives the protein CASSLDAGSGNTIYF. The V gene is TRBV5-5, the J gene TRBJ1-3; no clear D gene. The CDR3 extends over 15 amino acids. The V and J ends lost 0 bases and 0 bases respectively, with 7 bases between them. Germline V gives CDR1 SGHKS, CDR2 YYEKEE (reference sequence). The whole variable domain, filled in from reference TRBV5-5 and TRBJ1-3, reads DAGVTQSPTHLIKTRGQQVTLRCSPISGHKSVSWYQQVLGQGPQFIFQYYEKEERGRGNFPDRFSARQFPNYSSELNVNALLLGDSALYLCASSLDAGSGNTIYFGEGSWLTVV.

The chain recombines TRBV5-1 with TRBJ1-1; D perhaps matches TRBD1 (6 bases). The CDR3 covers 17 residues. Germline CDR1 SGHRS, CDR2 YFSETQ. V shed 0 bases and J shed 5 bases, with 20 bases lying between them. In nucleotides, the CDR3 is TGCGCCAGCAGCTTGGCCTTAAACGGGGGGCAGGTTACTGAAGCTTTCTTT. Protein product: CASSLALNGGQVTEAFF.

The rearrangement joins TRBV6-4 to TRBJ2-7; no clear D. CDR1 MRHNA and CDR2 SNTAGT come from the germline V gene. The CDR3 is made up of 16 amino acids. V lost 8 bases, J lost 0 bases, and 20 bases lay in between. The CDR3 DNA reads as TGTGCCAGCCCGAACCGTCTGGGCAGGAGCTCCTACGAGCAGTACTTC. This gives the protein CASPNRLGRSSYEQYF.

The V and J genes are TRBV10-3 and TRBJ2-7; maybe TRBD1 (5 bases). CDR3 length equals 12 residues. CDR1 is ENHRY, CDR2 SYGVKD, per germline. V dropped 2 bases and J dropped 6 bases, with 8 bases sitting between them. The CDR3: CAISETGTEQYF. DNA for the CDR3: TGTGCCATCAGTGAGACAGGAACCGAGCAGTACTTC.

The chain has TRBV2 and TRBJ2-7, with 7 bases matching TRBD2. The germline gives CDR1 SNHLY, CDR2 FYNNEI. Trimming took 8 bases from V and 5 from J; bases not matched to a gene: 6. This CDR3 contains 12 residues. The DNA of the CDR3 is TGTGCCAGCCGAGGGAGGGGTGACGAGCAGTACTTC. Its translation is CASRGRGDEQYF.

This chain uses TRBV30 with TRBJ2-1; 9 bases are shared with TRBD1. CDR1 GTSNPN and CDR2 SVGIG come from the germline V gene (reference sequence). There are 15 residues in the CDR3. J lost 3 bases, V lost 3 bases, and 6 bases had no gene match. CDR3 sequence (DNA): TGTGCCTGGAGCGCTCCGGGACAGGGCTACAATGAGCAGTTCTTC. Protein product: CAWSAPGQGYNEQFF.

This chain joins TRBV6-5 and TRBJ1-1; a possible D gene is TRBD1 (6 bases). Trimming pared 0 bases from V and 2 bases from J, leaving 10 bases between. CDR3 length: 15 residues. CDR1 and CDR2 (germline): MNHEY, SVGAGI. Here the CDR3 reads CASSYSLTGNTEAFF. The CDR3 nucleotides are TGTGCCAGCAGTTACTCCTTGACAGGCAACACTGAAGCTTTCTTT.

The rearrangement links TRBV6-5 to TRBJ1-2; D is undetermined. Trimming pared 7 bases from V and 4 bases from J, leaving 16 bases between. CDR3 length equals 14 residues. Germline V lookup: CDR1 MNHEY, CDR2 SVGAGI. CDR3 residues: CASTLVSGLYGYTF. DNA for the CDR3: TGTGCCAGCACCCTAGTGTCGGGTCTCTATGGCTACACCTTC.

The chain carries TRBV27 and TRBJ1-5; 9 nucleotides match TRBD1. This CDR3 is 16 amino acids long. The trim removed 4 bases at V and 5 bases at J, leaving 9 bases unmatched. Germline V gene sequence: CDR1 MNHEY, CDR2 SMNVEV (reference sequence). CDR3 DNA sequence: TGTGCCAGCAGTTCGGGACAGGGAGGGCCCCATCAGCCCCAGCATTTT. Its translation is CASSSGQGGPHQPQHF.

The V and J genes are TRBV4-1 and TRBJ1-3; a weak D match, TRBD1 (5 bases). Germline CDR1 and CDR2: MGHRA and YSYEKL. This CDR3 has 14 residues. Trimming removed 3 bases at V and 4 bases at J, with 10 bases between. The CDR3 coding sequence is TGCGCCAGCAGCCAGGGGGTTGTGGGAAACACCATATATTTT. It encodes CASSQGVVGNTIYF.

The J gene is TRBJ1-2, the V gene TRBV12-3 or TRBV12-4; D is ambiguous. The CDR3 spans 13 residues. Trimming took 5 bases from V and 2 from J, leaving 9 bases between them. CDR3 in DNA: TGTGCCAGCAGTCCCCGGAGGAACTATGGCTACACCTTC. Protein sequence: CASSPRRNYGYTF.

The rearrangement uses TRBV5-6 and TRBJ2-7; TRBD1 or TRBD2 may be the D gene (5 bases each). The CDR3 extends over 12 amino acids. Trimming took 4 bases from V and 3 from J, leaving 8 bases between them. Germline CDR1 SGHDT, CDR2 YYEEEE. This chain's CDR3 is CASSLGRYEQYF. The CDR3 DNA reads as TGTGCCAGCAGCCTGGGACGCTACGAGCAGTACTTC. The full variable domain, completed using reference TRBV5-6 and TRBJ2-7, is DAGVTQSPTHLIKTRGQQVTLRCSPKSGHDTVSWYQQALGQGPQFIFQYYEEEERQRGNFPDRFSGHQFPNYSSELNVNALLLGDSALYLCASSLGRYEQYFGPGTRLTVT.

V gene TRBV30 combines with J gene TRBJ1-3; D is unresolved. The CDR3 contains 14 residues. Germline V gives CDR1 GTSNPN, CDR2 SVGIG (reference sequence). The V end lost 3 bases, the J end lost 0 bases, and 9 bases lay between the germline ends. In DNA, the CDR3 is TGTGCCTGGAGGGCCCTACGCTCTGGAAACACCATATATTTT. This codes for CAWRALRSGNTIYF.

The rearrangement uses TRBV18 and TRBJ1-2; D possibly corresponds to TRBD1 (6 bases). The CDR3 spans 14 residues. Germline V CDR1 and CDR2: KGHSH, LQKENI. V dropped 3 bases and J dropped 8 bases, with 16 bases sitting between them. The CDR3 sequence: CASSPSQGYEGYTF. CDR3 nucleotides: TGTGCCAGCTCACCTTCTCAGGGGTACGAAGGCTACACCTTC.

CDR3 sequence (DNA): TGTGCCAGCAGCCAAGGGACAGGGGAGGTCCTTAATTCACCCCTCCACTTT. Translated: CASSQGTGEVLNSPLHF. J is TRBJ1-6 and V is TRBV9; 10 nucleotides line up with TRBD1. The CDR3 is made up of 17 amino acids. V was clipped by 4 bases and J by 6 bases; unmatched bases: 10. Germline CDR1 reads SGDLS; CDR2 reads YYNGEE.

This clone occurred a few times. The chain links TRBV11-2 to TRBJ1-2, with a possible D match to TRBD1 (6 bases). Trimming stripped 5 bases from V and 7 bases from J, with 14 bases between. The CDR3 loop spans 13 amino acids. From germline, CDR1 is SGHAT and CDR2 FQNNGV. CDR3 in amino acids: CASSADSYGGYTF. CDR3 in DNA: TGTGCCAGCAGCGCGGACAGCTATGGTGGCTACACCTTC.

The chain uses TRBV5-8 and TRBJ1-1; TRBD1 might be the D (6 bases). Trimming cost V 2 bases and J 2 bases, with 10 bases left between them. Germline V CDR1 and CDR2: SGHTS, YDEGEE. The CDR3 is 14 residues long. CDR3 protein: CASSFTGLNTEAFF. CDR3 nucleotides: TGTGCCAGCAGCTTTACAGGGTTAAACACTGAAGCTTTCTTT.